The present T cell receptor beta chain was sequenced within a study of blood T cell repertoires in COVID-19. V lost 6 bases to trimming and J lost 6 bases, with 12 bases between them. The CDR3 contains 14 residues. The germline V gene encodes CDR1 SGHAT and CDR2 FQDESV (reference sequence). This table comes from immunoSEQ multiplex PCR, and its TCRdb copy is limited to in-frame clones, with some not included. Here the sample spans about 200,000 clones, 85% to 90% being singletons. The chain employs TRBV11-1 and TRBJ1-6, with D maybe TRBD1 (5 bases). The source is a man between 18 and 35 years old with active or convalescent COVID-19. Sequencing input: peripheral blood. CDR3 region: CASRTTGTNSPLHF. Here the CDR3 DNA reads TGTGCCAGCAGGACAACAGGAACTAATTCACCCCTCCACTTT.